Below are 18 T cell receptor beta chains sequenced from a single sample in a study of T cells after yellow fever vaccination (dated by TCRdb to between 2019 and 2020). The treatment or condition tag for this specimen amounts to: live attenuated yellow fever vaccine strain. The receptor library was made with 5' RACE. The sequencer listed for this sample is Illumina NovaSeq 6000. TCRdb reworked the public reads: Q25 trimming with fastp, MiXCR clone assembly, productive beta chains retained. CDR3 protein duplicates are merged, each entry listing the most common genes and DNA. This sample lists about 310,000 distinct CDR3 sequences; roughly 3.5% were detected once. Of the sample, about 25% is held by the ten largest clones. Sequences were derived from PBMCs, sampled on the day of the yellow fever booster vaccination. All receptors derive from a man between 18 and 29 years old who received the YFV17D yellow fever vaccine.

The chain has TRBV9 and TRBJ2-5, with 9 bases aligning to TRBD2. The germline V gene has CDR1 SGDLS and CDR2 YYNGEE. The CDR3 is 15 residues long. Trimming took 0 bases from V and 4 from J; bases not matched to a gene: 4. CDR3 nucleotides: TGTGCCAGCAGCGTAGGAGCGGGGGGTGCAGAGACCCAGTACTTC. It codes for CASSVGAGGAETQYF.

At least ten counts were recorded for this clonotype. This chain connects TRBV5-5 to TRBJ1-1; D is possibly TRBD1 (6 bases). From germline, CDR1 is SGHKS and CDR2 YYEKEE (reference sequence). This CDR3 has 14 residues. Trimming took off 1 base at V and 4 bases at J, with 11 bases between the two ends. CDR3 sequence reads: CASSLSGAVTEAFF. The CDR3, as DNA: TGTGCCAGCAGCTTGTCAGGGGCCGTCACTGAAGCTTTCTTT.

CDR3 amino acids: CASSINRGSYNEQFF. The CDR3 DNA follows: TGTGCCAGCAGTATCAACAGGGGTTCCTACAATGAGCAGTTCTTC. This chain connects TRBV27 to TRBJ2-1; 7 nucleotides agree with TRBD1. Germline V gene lookup returns CDR1 MNHEY and CDR2 SMNVEV (reference sequence). The CDR3 runs 15 residues. With V trimmed by 5 bases and J by 1 base, 5 bases remained unmatched.

Only a few counts were recorded for this clonotype. The rearrangement joins TRBV27 to TRBJ2-5; tentatively, D is TRBD1 or TRBD2 (5 bases each). The CDR3 consists of 15 residues. Deletions cut 6 bases from V and 5 bases from J, with 19 bases between. CDR1 MNHEY and CDR2 SMNVEV come from the germline V gene (reference sequence). The CDR3 region has the DNA TGTGCCAGCAGCAATATGGCAGGGAGTCGCGAGACCCAGTACTTC. It codes for CASSNMAGSRETQYF.

This chain connects TRBV28 to TRBJ1-6; D gene uncertain. The germline gives CDR1 MDHEN, CDR2 SYDVKM. V shed 2 bases and J shed 8 bases, with 13 bases lying between them. This CDR3 has 15 amino acids. CDR3 region: CASSLLRDTDSPLHF. The DNA of the CDR3 is TGTGCCAGCAGTTTACTTAGGGATACGGATTCACCCCTCCACTTT.

In its sample, this clonotype was seen many times. The chain has TRBV15 and TRBJ2-5, with D tentatively TRBD1 (5 bases). Germline lookup yields CDR1 LNHNV and CDR2 YYDKDF (reference sequence). V dropped 4 bases and J dropped 0 bases, with 6 bases sitting between them. This CDR3 is built from 13 residues. CDR3 in amino acids: CATSNRNQETQYF. CDR3 nucleotides: TGTGCCACCAGCAACAGGAACCAAGAGACCCAGTACTTC.

There are a few counts of this clonotype. The V gene is TRBV4-3, the J gene TRBJ2-3; D call uncertain. The CDR3 spans 17 residues. Germline V gene lookup returns CDR1 LGHNA and CDR2 YSLEER. V lost 0 bases, J lost 0 bases, and 13 bases lay in between. CDR3 sequence reads: CASSQESGGPSTDTQYF. CDR3 DNA sequence: TGCGCCAGCAGCCAAGAGTCGGGCGGACCTAGCACAGATACGCAGTATTTT.

The genes are TRBV20-1 and TRBJ2-7, with D possibly being TRBD1 or TRBD2 (5 bases each). This CDR3 comprises 14 residues. CDR1 and CDR2 from the germline V gene are DFQATT and SNEGSKA (reference sequence). V dropped 6 bases and J dropped 3 bases, with 18 bases sitting between them. CDR3 region: CSAPMRGIGYEQYF. Written as DNA, the CDR3 is TGCAGTGCCCCCATGAGGGGAATAGGCTACGAGCAGTACTTC.

This chain connects TRBV30 to TRBJ2-3; 12 bases map to TRBD1. The CDR3 extends over 16 amino acids. With 0 bases clipped from V and 5 bases from J, the junction kept 6 bases outside the gene matches. The germline gives CDR1 GTSNPN, CDR2 SVGIG (reference sequence). CDR3 loop: CAWSVAGTGGRDTQYF. The CDR3 bases are TGTGCCTGGAGTGTAGCCGGGACAGGGGGCAGAGATACGCAGTATTTT.

V is TRBV5-1 and J is TRBJ2-7; TRBD1 agrees at 8 bases. V trimming: 0 bases; J trimming: 6 bases; junction bases outside the gene matches: 8. CDR1 SGHRS and CDR2 YFSETQ come from the germline V gene. The CDR3 totals 15 residues. Here the CDR3 reads CASSLERTGILEQYV. The DNA of the CDR3 is TGCGCCAGCAGCTTGGAACGGACAGGGATTCTCGAGCAGTACGTC.

In this sample, this clonotype turned up many times. The genes are TRBV5-4 and TRBJ2-3, with D perhaps TRBD2 (6 bases). The V gene's germline CDR1 is SGHNT and CDR2 YYREEE (reference sequence). V was cut by 2 bases and J by 5 bases, with 12 bases left in between. The CDR3 is made up of 14 amino acids. CDR3 residues: CASSFGLGGDTQYF. CDR3 DNA sequence: TGTGCCAGCAGCTTCGGACTGGGGGGAGATACGCAGTATTTT.

This clonotype has only a few counts. The CDR3 nucleotides are TGTGCCAGCAGTTACTCGATGGAGACAGCCTATAATTCACCCCTCCACTTT. Its translation: CASSYSMETAYNSPLHF. The chain uses TRBV6-6 and TRBJ1-6, with D perhaps matching TRBD1 (5 bases). The germline CDR1 and CDR2 sequences are MNHNY and SVGAGI (reference sequence). Trimming shortened V by 0 bases and J by 2 bases, and 11 bases separated the two germline ends. CDR3 length: 17 amino acids.

This clonotype was seen at least ten times. The chain combines TRBV19 with TRBJ1-2; tentatively, D is TRBD1 (5 bases). The V end lost 6 bases, the J end lost 1 base, and 12 bases lay between the germline ends. In germline, CDR1 is LNHDA, CDR2 SQIVND (reference sequence). There are 14 residues in the CDR3. This chain's CDR3 is CASSPGRLNYGYTF. In DNA form, the CDR3 reads TGTGCCAGTAGCCCGGGACGGCTTAACTATGGCTACACCTTC.

The chain is built from TRBV20-1 and TRBJ1-1, with unresolved D. The CDR3 sequence is 15 residues long. Trimming stripped 3 bases from V and 1 base from J, with 15 bases between. Germline CDR1 reads DFQATT; CDR2 reads SNEGSKA (reference sequence). CDR3 in DNA: TGCAGTGCTAGTGTCCCCTGGAGGGAGAACACTGAAGCTTTCTTT. The encoded protein is CSASVPWRENTEAFF.

In this sample, this clonotype turned up many times. The chain links TRBV5-5 to TRBJ1-3; the match to TRBD1 covers 7 bases. Germline CDR1 is SGHKS and CDR2 is YYEKEE (reference sequence). Germline trimming cut 2 bases from V and 0 bases from J; bases unmatched to any gene: 8. The CDR3 is 17 amino acids. For the CDR3, the DNA is TGTGCCAGCAGCTTCTCTCCCAGGGGGGACTCTGGAAACACCATATATTTT. This translates into CASSFSPRGDSGNTIYF.

This clonotype was observed at least ten times. V usage is TRBV28 and J usage is TRBJ2-2, with D tentatively TRBD1 (5 bases). Per the germline V gene, CDR1 is MDHEN and CDR2 is SYDVKM. The CDR3 runs 14 residues. The V and J ends lost 2 bases and 7 bases respectively, with 11 bases between them. For the CDR3, the DNA is TGTGCCAGCAGTTTAGCCAGGGTTGGCGGGGAGCTGTTTTTT. This translates into CASSLARVGGELFF.

This clonotype was picked up many times. The gene calls are TRBV9 and TRBJ2-2, with D unclear. The ends were cut back, 0 bases at V and 8 bases at J, with 5 bases in the middle. This CDR3 is built from 12 residues. The germline V gene encodes CDR1 SGDLS and CDR2 YYNGEE. The CDR3 spells CASSVENGELFF. The CDR3 bases are TGTGCCAGCAGCGTAGAGAATGGGGAGCTGTTTTTT.

In this sample, this clonotype turned up many times. V is TRBV24-1 and J is TRBJ2-1; 8 nucleotides agree with TRBD1. V dropped 2 bases and J dropped 6; count of bases not matched to a gene: 8. The germline CDR1 and CDR2 sequences are KGHDR and SFDVKD. This CDR3 has 16 residues. The CDR3 DNA reads as TGTGCCACCAGTGATTCGAGGCAGGGGGCAAGCAATGAGCAGTTCTTC. Encoded protein: CATSDSRQGASNEQFF.